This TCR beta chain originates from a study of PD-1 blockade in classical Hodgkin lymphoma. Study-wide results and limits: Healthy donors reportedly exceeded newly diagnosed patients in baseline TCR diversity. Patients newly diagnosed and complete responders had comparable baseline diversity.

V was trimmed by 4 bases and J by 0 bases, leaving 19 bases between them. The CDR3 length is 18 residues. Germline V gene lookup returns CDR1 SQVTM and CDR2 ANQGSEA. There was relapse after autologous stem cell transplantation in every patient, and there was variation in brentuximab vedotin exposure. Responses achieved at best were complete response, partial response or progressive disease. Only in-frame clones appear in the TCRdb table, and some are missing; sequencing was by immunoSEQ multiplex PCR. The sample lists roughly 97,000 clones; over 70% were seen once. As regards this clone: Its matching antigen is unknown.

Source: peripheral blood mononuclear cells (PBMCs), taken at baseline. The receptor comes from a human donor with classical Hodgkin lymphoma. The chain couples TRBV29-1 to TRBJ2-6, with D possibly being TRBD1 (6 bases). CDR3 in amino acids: CSVADRGYRLSGANVLTF. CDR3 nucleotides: TGCAGCGTTGCCGATAGGGGGTATAGGCTCTCTGGGGCCAACGTCCTGACTTTC.